This TCR beta chain was obtained from a study of human T cells and chemical hapten exposure. Study-wide points: As patch test score rose, PT1 expanded TCR counts tended to rise as well. There were significantly more large CDR3 similarity clusters among expanded TCRs than among controls.

The time point: pre-sensitization, week 0. Stated treatment: therapeutic diphenylcyclopropenone sensitization with weekly scalp DPC. TCRdb recomputed calls from the RACE reads with MiXCR, one row per CDR3 protein. The data contain around 300,000 distinct CDR3 sequences, about 5% of them seen just once; the ten biggest clones take up around 8.8%. The CDR3 extends over 14 amino acids. Germline V gene sequence: CDR1 LGHNA, CDR2 YSLEER. Between the trimmed V and J ends, which lost 0 bases and 4 bases, there was a span of 9 bases. At least ten counts were recorded for this clonotype. The antigen is unknown.

The V call is TRBV4-3, the J call TRBJ1-2; no clear D. The TCR comes from a woman aged 18-30 years with alopecia areata. Some clones in this sample may be carry-over from other donors' samples. Sequenced here: whole blood, sampled in connection with sensitization to the hapten diphenylcyclopropenone (DPC). CDR3 nucleotides: TGCGCCAGCAGCCAAGATCGGGTTGCCTATGGCTACACCTTC. Protein: CASSQDRVAYGYTF.